These 18 T cell receptor beta chains were sequenced from one sample in a study of T cells in Graves' hyperthyroidism and ophthalmopathy. Researchers took RNA transcripts and amplified the TCR beta CDR3 regions from them. The HTBI primer set drove a first-round RT-PCR of the TCR CDR3. TCRdb re-called the multiplex PCR reads with MiXCR, one entry per CDR3 protein. The sample has under 750,000 distinct CDR3 sequences, around 20% seen once. The sample was blood. The receptors originated from a woman aged 50 to 65 with Graves' hyperthyroidism that later progressed to Graves' ophthalmopathy.

This clonotype was seen only a few times. The chain carries TRBV11-2 and TRBJ2-7; D unclear. CDR1 SGHAT and CDR2 FQNNGV come from the germline V gene. This CDR3 is 12 amino acids long. V dropped 4 bases and J dropped 3 bases, with 7 bases sitting between them. The CDR3 spells CASSSRNYEQYF. CDR3 bases: TGTGCCAGCAGCTCACGAAACTACGAGCAGTACTTC.

This clonotype was recorded at least ten times. The CDR3 loop reads CASSKMTGRDSGELFF. CDR3 bases: TGTGCCAGCAGCAAAATGACAGGGAGGGACAGCGGGGAGCTGTTTTTT. The genes are TRBV7-6 and TRBJ2-2; the D gene could be TRBD1 or TRBD2 (7 bases each). The CDR3 extends over 16 amino acids. The V gene lost 5 bases and the J gene lost 7 bases, with 20 bases spanning the gap. Germline V gene lookup returns CDR1 SGHVS and CDR2 FNYEAQ.

The chain links TRBV20-1 to TRBJ1-2; a possible D gene is TRBD1 (6 bases). The CDR3 consists of 15 residues. From germline, CDR1 is DFQATT and CDR2 SNEGSKA (reference sequence). CDR3 in amino acids: CSAQERGAHPYGYTF. In DNA form, the CDR3 reads TGCAGCGCCCAGGAGAGGGGGGCGCATCCCTATGGCTACACCTTC.

This clonotype has more than one count but fewer than ten. V usage is TRBV20-1 and J usage is TRBJ1-2; D gene unclear. Germline values: CDR1 DFQATT, CDR2 SNEGSKA (reference sequence). V lost 3 bases and J lost 3, with 17 bases in between. This CDR3 region has 15 residues. As DNA, the CDR3 is TGCAGTGCTAGGCAACCCCGAGGGAGGGACTATGGCTACACCTTC. Residues: CSARQPRGRDYGYTF.

The sample holds many counts of this clonotype. The V call is TRBV20-1, the J call TRBJ2-7, with D perhaps matching TRBD2 (5 bases). CDR3 size: 14 residues. CDR1 is DFQATT, CDR2 SNEGSKA, per germline (reference sequence). Trimming took 0 bases from V and 2 from J, leaving 11 bases between them. CDR3 sequence: CSAREIAYTYEQYF. CDR3 coding DNA: TGCAGTGCTAGAGAAATAGCGTACACCTACGAGCAGTACTTC.

This clonotype occurred many times. The chain joins TRBV7-9 to TRBJ1-2, with D perhaps matching TRBD1 (5 bases). V was trimmed by 5 bases and J by 1 base, leaving 8 bases between them. Per germline, CDR1 SEHNR and CDR2 FQNEAQ (reference sequence). CDR3 length: 13 residues. The CDR3: CASSDSFNYGYTF. CDR3 coding DNA: TGTGCCAGCAGCGACAGCTTTAACTATGGCTACACCTTC.

This clonotype showed up just a few times. One junction end does not reproduce the germline sequence, and a read error may be involved. The chain couples TRBV11-2 to TRBJ2-2; the D gene is possibly TRBD2 (6 bases). CDR1 and CDR2 (germline): SGHAT, FQNNGV. This CDR3 has 16 residues. CDR3 sequence (DNA): TGTGCCGGCAGCGTTAATGCGGGGCAGAACACCGGGGAGCTGTTTTTT. Encoded protein: CAGSVNAGQNTGELFF.

This clonotype has a handful of counts. The rearrangement joins TRBV29-1 to TRBJ1-1, with D uncertain. V lost 7 bases, J lost 1 base, and 4 bases lay in between. This CDR3 is 10 amino acids long. CDR1 is SQVTM, CDR2 ANQGSEA, per germline. The CDR3 sequence is CSGGNTEAFF. CDR3 bases: TGCAGCGGAGGGAACACTGAAGCTTTCTTT.

The chain links TRBV5-1 to TRBJ1-3; no clear D. The CDR3 is 17 residues long. In germline, CDR1 is SGHRS, CDR2 YFSETQ. Trimming took off 1 base at V and 2 bases at J, with 16 bases between the two ends. The CDR3 here is CASSLMLEGTPGNTIYF. The CDR3 DNA is TGCGCCAGCAGCTTGATGTTGGAGGGCACTCCTGGAAACACCATATATTTT.

This clonotype has a handful of counts. The chain carries TRBV12-5 and TRBJ1-5; possibly TRBD1 for D (5 bases). CDR1 is LGHNT, CDR2 FRNRAP, per germline. The CDR3 runs to 16 residues. V was shortened by 2 bases and J by 2 bases, with 13 bases between the two germline ends. The CDR3 DNA reads as TGTGCTAGTGGTTTGATGAAACAGGTAGGCAATCAGCCCCAGCATTTT. Amino acid sequence: CASGLMKQVGNQPQHF. Complete variable domain (other parts from reference TRBV12-5 and TRBJ1-5): DARVTQTPRHKVTEMGQEVTMRCQPILGHNTVFWYRQTMMQGLELLAYFRNRAPLDDSGMPKDRFSAEMPDATLATLKIQPSEPRDSAVYFCASGLMKQVGNQPQHFGDGTRLSIL.

This clonotype has just one count. An end of the junction differs from the germline gene, which may be a read error. The V gene is TRBV10-1, the J gene TRBJ2-3; D gene ambiguous. The CDR3 is made up of 16 amino acids. Germline values: CDR1 WNHNN, CDR2 SYGVQD (reference sequence). The chain's CDR3 is CARSESMGSITDTQYF. The CDR3, as DNA: TGCGCCAGGAGTGAGTCGATGGGGTCAATCACAGATACGCAGTATTTT.

This clonotype has ten or more counts. The V gene is TRBV20-1, the J gene TRBJ2-7; 7 nucleotides line up with TRBD1. In germline, CDR1 is DFQATT, CDR2 SNEGSKA (reference sequence). Trimming cost V 1 base and J 2 bases; bases outside gene matches: 5. The CDR3 loop spans 14 amino acids. CDR3 loop: CSARGAGGTYEQYF. CDR3 sequence (DNA): TGCAGTGCTAGAGGGGCAGGGGGTACCTACGAGCAGTACTTC.

The genes are TRBV27 and TRBJ1-4, with 8 bases fitting TRBD1. Losses at the gene ends were 4 bases for V and 3 bases for J; bases not matched to a gene: 1. Germline-derived CDR1 and CDR2 are MNHEY and SMNVEV (reference sequence). The CDR3 is made up of 14 amino acids. CDR3 bases: TGTGCCAGCAGTTCGACAGGGGCTAATGAAAAACTGTTTTTT. As protein: CASSSTGANEKLFF. Full variable domain (missing parts from reference TRBV27 and TRBJ1-4): EAQVTQNPRYLITVTGKKLTVTCSQNMNHEYMSWYRQDPGLGLRQIYYSMNVEVTDKGDVPEGYKVSRKEKRNFPLILESPSPNQTSLYFCASSSTGANEKLFFGSGTQLSVL.

V usage is TRBV11-3 and J usage is TRBJ2-2; 7 bases are a match to TRBD1. The CDR3 length is 21 residues. Germline loops: CDR1 SGHNT, CDR2 YENEEA. After removal of 4 bases from V and 1 base from J, the junction contained 21 bases not matched to a gene. The CDR3 spells CASSSPRGALTGAQNTGELFF. CDR3 DNA sequence: TGTGCCAGCAGCTCACCTCGAGGGGCCTTAACAGGGGCCCAGAACACCGGGGAGCTGTTTTTT. Drawing the rest from reference TRBV11-3 and TRBJ2-2, the complete variable domain is EAGVVQSPRYKIIEKKQPVAFWCNPISGHNTLYWYLQNLGQGPELLIRYENEEAVDDSQLPKDRFSAERLKGVDSTLKIQPAELGDSAVYLCASSSPRGALTGAQNTGELFFGEGSRLTVL.

This clonotype appeared many times. V gene TRBV11-2 combines with J gene TRBJ2-3; D may be TRBD1 or TRBD2 (5 bases each). The CDR3 spans 15 residues. The V gene's germline CDR1 is SGHAT and CDR2 FQNNGV. The V and J ends lost 0 bases and 2 bases respectively, with 9 bases between them. CDR3 nucleotide sequence: TGTGCCAGCAGCTTAGAGGGGGTCTACACAGATACGCAGTATTTT. It specifies CASSLEGVYTDTQYF.

The chain couples TRBV19 to TRBJ2-2; 9 bases fit TRBD1. CDR1 and CDR2 from the germline V gene are LNHDA and SQIVND (reference sequence). The CDR3 totals 15 residues. Losses at the gene ends were 4 bases for V and 6 bases for J; bases not matched to a gene: 6. CDR3 DNA: TGTGCCAGTAGTACATCCGGGACAGGGCCCGGGGAGCTGTTTTTT. Amino acid sequence: CASSTSGTGPGELFF.

This sequence joins TRBV10-3 and TRBJ2-1; D unresolved. This CDR3 comprises 13 residues. Germline loops: CDR1 ENHRY, CDR2 SYGVKD. Trimming pared 3 bases from V and 4 bases from J, leaving 7 bases between. In DNA, the CDR3 is TGTGCCATCAGTGAAGGGCAGTACAATGAGCAGTTCTTC. Protein: CAISEGQYNEQFF.

This clonotype was recorded many times. The rearrangement links TRBV12-3 or TRBV12-4 to TRBJ1-2; unclear D gene. Trimming left V 3 bases short and J 0 bases short, with 11 bases between. The CDR3 covers 15 residues. As DNA, the CDR3 is TGTGCCAGCAGTTTTGTCGGGGTCACTAACTATGGCTACACCTTC. Protein: CASSFVGVTNYGYTF.